These T cell receptor beta chains were read from a single sample in a study of control samples from healthy donors and cancer patients. Assay: immunoSEQ multiplex PCR; the TCRdb copy retains only in-frame clones and omits some. The sample has 100,000 to 120,000 clones, around 89% seen once. The specimen sequenced was PBMCs. The source is a woman aged 60 to 75 with lung cancer. Both conserved end residues are part of each CDR3. Each record gives: J gene, CDR3 length, V gene, clone size, D gene, CDR3 protein, CDR3 DNA. The D gene is left open where the match is weak. Clone size is shown for a subset of rows, as once, few, many or a class of expanded clone.

TRBJ1-5	15	TRBV4-1	once	TRBD1	CASSQGQGGIQPQHF	TGCGCCAGCAGCCAAGGGCAGGGGGGTATCCAGCCCCAGCATTTT
TRBJ2-2	14	TRBV19	.	.	CASRGRSPTGELFF	TGTGCCAGTAGGGGACGTTCTCCCACCGGGGAGCTGTTTTTT
TRBJ2-5	13	TRBV18	.	.	CASSPNNAETQYF	TGTGCCAGCTCACCGAACAACGCCGAGACCCAGTACTTC
TRBJ1-1	15	TRBV5-5	.	TRBD1	CASSSPGTEVTEAFF	TGTGCCAGCAGCTCCCCGGGGACAGAGGTCACTGAAGCTTTCTTT
TRBJ1-2	14	TRBV18	.	.	CASSPDLGVYGYTF	TGTGCCAGCTCCCCCGACCTGGGAGTCTATGGCTACACCTTC
TRBJ2-3	16	TRBV19	once	.	CASSIWDSTQGDTQYF	TGTGCCAGTAGTATCTGGGACTCCACACAAGGAGATACGCAGTATTTT
TRBJ1-1	15	TRBV6-5	.	.	CASSYKGTRNTEAFF	TGTGCCAGCAGTTACAAGGGGACAAGGAACACTGAAGCTTTCTTT
TRBJ2-3	17	TRBV12-5	.	.	CASVSRLGTSSTDTQYF	TGTGCTAGTGTCTCTAGGCTCGGGACATCTAGCACAGATACGCAGTATTTT
TRBJ1-3	15	TRBV27	once	TRBD1	CASSRTGSSGNTIYF	TGTGCCAGCAGCAGGACAGGTAGCTCTGGAAACACCATATATTTT
TRBJ1-2	15	TRBV2	.	.	CASRPPGRNNYGYTF	TGTGCCAGCAGACCACCGGGACGGAATAACTATGGCTACACCTTC
TRBJ1-1	12	TRBV30	.	.	CAWSPGHTEAFF	TGTGCCTGGAGTCCGGGGCACACTGAAGCTTTCTTT
TRBJ2-7	13	TRBV6-5	.	.	CASSPRRANEQYF	TGTGCCAGCAGTCCCCGGAGGGCCAACGAGCAGTACTTC
TRBJ2-1	15	TRBV2	.	TRBD2	CASSEALAGGSEQFF	TGTGCCAGCAGTGAAGCGCTTGCGGGAGGCAGTGAGCAGTTCTTC
TRBJ2-3	14	TRBV18	.	.	CASSPGANTDTQYF	TGTGCCAGCTCACCGGGAGCTAACACAGATACGCAGTATTTT
TRBJ2-1	13	TRBV13	once	.	CASLKGNNNEQFF	TGTGCCAGCCTAAAGGGCAACAACAATGAGCAGTTCTTC
TRBJ1-2	15	TRBV27	few	TRBD1	CASRLGQGSFYGYTF	TGTGCCAGCAGGCTTGGACAGGGGTCATTCTATGGCTACACCTTC
TRBJ1-4	13	TRBV30	.	.	CAWSVGNWEKLFF	TGTGCCTGGAGTGTGGGGAACTGGGAAAAACTGTTTTTT
TRBJ1-4	14	TRBV18	.	.	CASSPAGINEKLFF	TGTGCCAGCTCACCAGCAGGGATTAATGAAAAACTGTTTTTT
TRBJ2-2	13	TRBV19	.	.	CASGGGYTGELFF	TGTGCCAGTGGAGGGGGCTACACCGGGGAGCTGTTTTTT
TRBJ1-2	12	TRBV29-1	.	TRBD1	CSGGQGDYGYTF	TGCAGCGGGGGACAGGGCGACTATGGCTACACCTTC
TRBJ1-4	15	TRBV5-1	.	TRBD1	CASSLGQGYNEKLFF	TGCGCCAGCAGCTTAGGACAGGGGTATAATGAAAAACTGTTTTTT
TRBJ1-1	16	TRBV2	.	TRBD1	CASSNFFTGGNTEAFF	TGTGCCAGCAGCAATTTCTTTACAGGGGGTAACACTGAAGCTTTCTTT
TRBJ1-3	15	TRBV30	.	.	CAWSSLGTAGNTIYF	TGTGCCTGGAGTTCTCTCGGGACGGCTGGAAACACCATATATTTT
TRBJ2-1	15	TRBV24-1	.	TRBD2	CATSDLEGGRGEQFF	TGTGCCACCAGTGATTTGGAGGGAGGGCGCGGGGAGCAGTTCTTC
TRBJ2-1	17	TRBV4-3	.	.	CASSPNPTGATYNEQFF	TGCGCCAGCAGCCCGAATCCCACGGGGGCCACCTACAATGAGCAGTTCTTC
TRBJ1-1	12	TRBV29-1	.	.	CSFNWGGTEAFF	TGCAGCTTCAACTGGGGGGGGACTGAAGCTTTCTTT
TRBJ1-4	16	TRBV7-8	.	.	CASSLRNQVFREKLFF	TGTGCCAGCAGCTTAAGGAACCAGGTGTTTAGGGAAAAACTGTTTTTT
TRBJ2-3	14	TRBV5-1	.	TRBD2	CATRLAGFTDTQYF	TGCGCCACTCGACTAGCGGGCTTCACAGATACGCAGTATTTT
TRBJ2-2	14	TRBV6-5	.	TRBD2	CASSTSANTGELFF	TGTGCCAGCAGTACTAGCGCGAACACCGGGGAGCTGTTTTTT
TRBJ1-5	15	TRBV2	.	.	CASSRLDSGNQPQHF	TGTGCCAGCAGTCGACTTGACAGTGGCAATCAGCCCCAGCATTTT